This paragraph covers one TCR beta chain sequence. No antigen is known for it. Base quality data are lacking; no much larger clone is found one base away. For sequencing of the TCRbeta CDR3 region, genomic DNA was extracted from the sorted cells. The immunoSEQ Assay was used to sequence the TCRbeta CDR3 regions. TCRdb retrieved this table from immuneACCESS and kept in-frame rearrangements only. Not all clones are present; in checked studies, unresolved V genes account for under half, and no reason is known for the remainder. Within this sample are tens of thousands of clones, with 92% of them counted one time only. Around 0.63% of the sample is held by the ten biggest clonotypes. Sequences MNHNS (CDR1) and SASEGT (CDR2) are obtained from the germline V gene. From V the trimming removes 4 bases and from J it removes 0 bases, while the gene matches leave 4 bases of the junction unaccounted for. The CDR3, from cysteine to phenylalanine, totals 17 residues. The DNA shown is the 51-base CDR3, in frame from base 1.

The trial excluded patients who had a history of autoimmune disease or who were on systemic immunosuppression. Peripheral blood for TCR sequencing was collected from all dose cohorts at baseline, on cycle 4 day 1, and on cycle 7 day 1. Samples were obtained from an open-label, multicenter, first-in-human phase I dose-escalation trial of ivuxolimab. Adults with locally advanced or metastatic head and neck squamous cell, hepatocellular, melanoma or renal cell carcinoma were enrolled in the trial. Before TCR sequencing, CD4+ T cells and CD8+ T cells from peripheral blood were sorted into separate populations. These data belong to a study of OX40 agonist ivuxolimab in advanced cancers. The study in broad terms: The costimulatory receptor OX40 (CD134) was targeted by ivuxolimab, a fully human IgG2 agonistic monoclonal antibody. Intravenous ivuxolimab was administered to patients every 2 weeks at six dose levels: 0.01, 0.1, 0.3, 1.5, 3 and 10 mg/kg. Of the roughly 54 dose-escalation patients, hepatocellular carcinoma was present in about 20, melanoma in approximately 15, renal cell carcinoma in 9 and head and neck cancer in 9. In the dose-escalation cohort, more than 75% of patients were male, and the mean age was around 60 years, with a range of about 20 to 90. Prior anti-PD-1, anti-PD-L1 or anti-CTLA-4 therapy was permitted, and checkpoint inhibitors had been received by around 40% of dose-escalation patients. Partial responses occurred in three dose-escalation patients, of whom one had hepatocellular carcinoma and two had cutaneous melanoma. The point of sequencing TCRbeta in the periphery was to test whether ivuxolimab changed TCR sequence diversity and drove clonal T-cell expansion. The paper covers the monotherapy dose-escalation part of the phase I ivuxolimab trial, which included N ≈ 57 patients.

Study-wide conclusions, independent of this receptor: The antigen specificity of the clonally expanded peripheral T cells was not determined. In the 0.1-3.0 mg/kg groups, partial responders were among the patients with the lowest normalized peripheral clonal expansion, particularly in CD8+ T cells. Low levels of normalized T-cell clonal expansion were also seen in some patients who did not respond. At doses of 0.1 to 3.0 mg/kg, clonal expansion of both CD4+ and CD8+ T cells in blood was seen between baseline and week 6. After ivuxolimab, CD8+ T cells had more expanded clones than CD4+ T cells on average.

The V and J genes are TRBV6-1 and TRBJ1-4, and TRBD1 matches 11 of the central bases. The sequence was obtained from an adult with an advanced solid tumor such as melanoma, head and neck, liver or kidney cancer. The material was CD4+ or CD8+ T cells sorted from blood, obtained in a trial of the OX40 agonist ivuxolimab. CDR3 region: CASSVGQGAATNEKLFF. At the DNA level, the sequence is TGTGCCAGCAGTGTAGGACAGGGGGCTGCAACTAATGAAAAACTGTTTTTT.